Listed below are T cell receptor beta chains from one sample, sequenced in a study of cytomegalovirus exposure and HLA in healthy donors. This table comes from immunoSEQ multiplex PCR, and its TCRdb copy is limited to in-frame clones, with some not included. The sample records about 120,000 clones, around 86% being singletons. Material for sequencing was PBMCs. These receptors originate from a woman in her thirties in good health and CMV-seronegative. Each CDR3 is given with its conserved first and last residue. A D gene is named only where the DNA matches it firmly. Not all rows give a size; the values are once, few, many and, for expanded clones, a class.

V	size	D	J	CDR3	DNA
TRBV2	NA	NA	TRBJ1-1	CASSDSDLQANTEAFF	TGTGCCAGCAGTGACTCAGATCTCCAGGCGAACACTGAAGCTTTCTTT
TRBV7-2	NA	NA	TRBJ2-3	CASSLELLAQNTQYF	TGTGCCAGCAGCTTAGAGCTCCTAGCGCAGAATACGCAGTATTTT
TRBV7-9	NA	NA	TRBJ2-3	CASSPRVTSDTQYF	TGTGCCAGCAGCCCCAGGGTAACGTCAGATACGCAGTATTTT
TRBV7-2	NA	NA	TRBJ1-3	CASSLAGTLPSGNTIYF	TGTGCCAGCAGCCTAGCCGGGACATTACCCTCTGGAAACACCATATATTTT
TRBV27	NA	TRBD1	TRBJ1-3	CASRGQGLGNTIYF	TGTGCCAGCAGGGGACAGGGGCTCGGAAACACCATATATTTT
TRBV2	NA	TRBD2	TRBJ2-1	CASSVDSGRRFF	TGTGCCAGCAGTGTGGATAGCGGGAGAAGGTTCTTC
TRBV30	NA	NA	TRBJ1-4	CAWSIEPTNEKLFF	TGTGCCTGGAGTATAGAGCCAACTAATGAAAAACTGTTTTTT
TRBV28	NA	TRBD2	TRBJ2-2	CASAQGTSGTGSGELFF	TGTGCCAGCGCCCAAGGGACTAGCGGAACGGGGTCCGGGGAGCTGTTTTTT
TRBV11-2	once	NA	TRBJ1-2	CASSLTEYNYGYTF	TGTGCCAGCAGCTTAACAGAGTATAACTATGGCTACACCTTC
TRBV28	NA	TRBD2	TRBJ2-7	CANSFFGTSPEQYF	TGTGCCAACAGTTTTTTTGGGACTAGTCCCGAGCAGTACTTC
TRBV27	NA	NA	TRBJ1-5	CASSLSGGVNQPQHF	TGTGCCAGCAGTTTATCAGGGGGTGTTAATCAGCCCCAGCATTTT
TRBV11-3	NA	TRBD1	TRBJ2-2	CASSSGQGAPTGELFF	TGTGCCAGCAGCTCGGGACAGGGGGCGCCCACCGGGGAGCTGTTTTTT
TRBV10-1	NA	TRBD1	TRBJ2-7	CASSATGAHEQYF	TGCGCCAGCAGTGCAACAGGGGCCCACGAGCAGTACTTC
TRBV9	NA	TRBD2	TRBJ2-1	CASSISGTSGSNEQFF	TGTGCCAGCAGCATCTCCGGGACTAGCGGGAGCAATGAGCAGTTCTTC
TRBV7-6	NA	NA	TRBJ2-7	CASSLEAAYEQYF	TGTGCCAGCAGCTTAGAAGCTGCCTACGAGCAGTACTTC
TRBV7-2	NA	NA	TRBJ2-2	CASSLPGAGELFF	TGTGCCAGCAGCTTACCGGGAGCCGGGGAGCTGTTTTTT
TRBV25-1	NA	NA	TRBJ2-3	CASSEASVADTQYF	TGTGCCAGCAGTGAAGCTAGCGTCGCAGATACGCAGTATTTT
TRBV6-1	NA	TRBD2	TRBJ2-3	CASSELAGPTDTQYF	TGTGCCAGCAGTGAATTAGCGGGACCCACAGATACGCAGTATTTT
TRBV5-1	once	TRBD2	TRBJ2-3	CASSPSGDWQTDTQYF	TGCGCCAGCAGCCCAAGCGGGGACTGGCAGACAGATACGCAGTATTTT
TRBV4-1	NA	TRBD2	TRBJ2-7	CASSQKALAAKPSGIYEQYF	TGCGCCAGCAGCCAGAAAGCGTTAGCGGCGAAACCCAGCGGGATATACGAGCAGTACTTC
TRBV5-6	NA	TRBD1	TRBJ2-2	CASSHDRGLTGELFF	TGTGCCAGCAGCCACGACAGGGGGCTGACCGGGGAGCTGTTTTTT
TRBV15	NA	TRBD1	TRBJ2-7	CATSSPGTGSSYEQYF	TGTGCCACCAGCTCCCCCGGGACAGGTTCCTCCTACGAGCAGTACTTC
TRBV2	NA	NA	TRBJ1-5	CASSEGRAQPQHF	TGTGCCAGCAGTGAAGGGCGGGCTCAGCCCCAGCATTTT
TRBV5-4	NA	NA	TRBJ1-6	CASSLTVGGGSPLHF	TGTGCCAGCAGCTTGACGGTAGGGGGTGGTTCACCCCTCCACTTT
TRBV28	NA	NA	TRBJ2-4	CASSLAGLDIQYF	TGTGCCAGCAGTTTAGCGGGGTTGGACATTCAGTACTTC
TRBV5-1	NA	NA	TRBJ2-5	CASSPQVKETQYF	TGCGCCAGCAGCCCCCAGGTCAAGGAGACCCAGTACTTC
TRBV7-2	NA	NA	TRBJ2-5	CASRITGSQETQYF	TGTGCCAGCAGGATAACCGGTAGTCAAGAGACCCAGTACTTC
TRBV15	NA	TRBD1	TRBJ1-1	CATSRGQEETEAFF	TGTGCCACCAGCAGGGGACAGGAGGAAACTGAAGCTTTCTTT
TRBV5-1	NA	NA	TRBJ2-2	CASSQSGSTGELFF	TGCGCCAGCAGCCAGAGCGGGTCCACCGGGGAGCTGTTTTTT
TRBV9	few	TRBD2	TRBJ2-3	CASSFSGSGTDTQYF	TGTGCCAGCAGCTTCAGCGGGAGTGGCACAGATACGCAGTATTTT
TRBV11-2	NA	TRBD2	TRBJ2-1	CASSLARLAGGNEQFF	TGTGCCAGCAGCTTAGCAAGACTAGCGGGAGGGAATGAGCAGTTCTTC
TRBV28	NA	TRBD1	TRBJ1-3	CASSSRTGGLGGNTIYF	TGTGCCAGCAGTTCCAGGACAGGGGGCTTGGGTGGAAACACCATATATTTT
TRBV19	NA	NA	TRBJ1-3	CASSSGQVGRGNTIYF	TGTGCCAGTAGTAGTGGCCAGGTTGGGCGAGGAAACACCATATATTTT
TRBV27	once	TRBD2	TRBJ2-7	CASSSAGGPYEQYF	TGTGCCAGCAGTTCGGCGGGAGGGCCCTACGAGCAGTACTTC
TRBV7-9	NA	NA	TRBJ1-5	CASSLADNQPQHF	TGTGCCAGCAGCTTGGCCGACAATCAGCCCCAGCATTTT
TRBV11-2	NA	TRBD1	TRBJ1-1	CASSPPNRGIYTEAFF	TGTGCCAGCAGCCCCCCAAACAGGGGGATCTACACTGAAGCTTTCTTT
TRBV28	once	TRBD2	TRBJ2-2	CASSLGLAGGTGELFF	TGTGCCAGCAGCCTCGGACTAGCGGGTGGGACCGGGGAGCTGTTTTTT
TRBV5-1	NA	NA	TRBJ2-1	CASSLRQGFDNEQFF	TGCGCCAGCAGCTTAAGGCAGGGTTTCGACAATGAGCAGTTCTTC
TRBV7-8	NA	NA	TRBJ2-7	CASSLVGWEQYF	TGTGCCAGCAGCTTAGTCGGGTGGGAGCAGTACTTC
TRBV7-9	NA	NA	TRBJ1-1	CASSLFIAADTEAFF	TGTGCCAGCAGCTTATTTATAGCTGCCGACACTGAAGCTTTCTTT
TRBV28	NA	NA	TRBJ2-3	CASSIPTDTQYF	TGTGCCAGCAGCATTCCCACAGATACGCAGTATTTT
TRBV10-3	NA	TRBD1	TRBJ2-7	CAAGQGSYEQYF	TGTGCCGCCGGACAGGGCTCCTACGAGCAGTACTTC
TRBV27	NA	TRBD1	TRBJ2-1	CASGFRSLPGQGRDEQFF	TGTGCCAGCGGGTTTAGGAGTCTACCGGGACAGGGTAGGGATGAGCAGTTCTTC
TRBV28	NA	TRBD1	TRBJ2-7	CASSLDREWEQYF	TGTGCCAGCAGTCTGGACAGGGAGTGGGAGCAGTACTTC
TRBV19	NA	NA	TRBJ2-3	CASSAGSYAPDTQYF	TGTGCCAGTAGTGCCGGGAGCTACGCTCCAGATACGCAGTATTTT
TRBV30	NA	TRBD1	TRBJ1-1	CAWSPPTGDTEAFF	TGTGCCTGGAGCCCCCCCACAGGGGACACTGAAGCTTTCTTT
TRBV6-6	NA	TRBD1	TRBJ1-5	CASSSGQGASNQPQHF	TGTGCCAGCAGTTCCGGACAGGGGGCGAGCAATCAGCCCCAGCATTTT
TRBV29-1	NA	TRBD2	TRBJ2-3	CSVWGTRGGDTQYF	TGCAGCGTATGGGGGACTAGAGGTGGAGATACGCAGTATTTT
TRBV6-4	NA	TRBD1	TRBJ2-1	CASSAGGTGMDEQFF	TGTGCCAGCAGCGCCGGCGGGACAGGGATGGATGAGCAGTTCTTC
TRBV5-1	NA	NA	TRBJ2-1	CASSLPRTGYNEQFF	TGCGCCAGCAGCTTACCTAGGACTGGCTACAATGAGCAGTTCTTC
TRBV4-1	NA	TRBD1	TRBJ1-5	CASSQDQGGALGPQHF	TGCGCCAGCAGCCAAGATCAAGGGGGCGCCCTGGGGCCCCAGCATTTT
TRBV7-9	NA	NA	TRBJ2-2	CASSLAQVAGELFF	TGTGCCAGCAGCTTAGCTCAGGTTGCCGGGGAGCTGTTTTTT
TRBV28	NA	NA	TRBJ1-5	CASSSQGQPQHF	TGTGCCAGCAGTTCCCAGGGTCAGCCCCAGCATTTT
TRBV9	NA	NA	TRBJ1-6	CASSVVAEDSPLHF	TGTGCCAGCAGCGTAGTAGCCGAAGATTCACCCCTCCACTTT